This T cell receptor (beta chain) was sequenced for a study of OX40 agonist ivuxolimab in advanced cancers. CDR3 size: 11 residues. Germline CDR1 is SQVTM and CDR2 is ANQGSEA. Clones were sequenced by immunoSEQ multiplex PCR, and TCRdb holds only the in-frame ones, with some missing. There are roughly 70,000 clones in the sample; around 90% occur only once, and approximately 2.5% lies in the top ten. V and J are TRBV29-1 and TRBJ1-1; D is unresolved. The source material was CD4+ or CD8+ T cells sorted from blood, sampled in a trial of the OX40 agonist ivuxolimab. The clonotype originates from an adult with an advanced solid tumor such as melanoma, head and neck, liver or kidney cancer. Here the CDR3 reads CGAAVNTEAFF. The CDR3 nucleotides read TGCGGCGCTGCAGTGAACACTGAAGCTTTCTTT.